The 2 T cell receptor beta chains below all came from one sample that was sequenced in a study of read filtering for tumor transcriptome and immune sequencing. The library was built from roughly 400 ng RNA with molecular barcoded adaptors for alpha/delta and beta/gamma chains. From the reads, TCRdb called clonotypes with MiXCR, one entry per CDR3 protein. Among thousands of distinct CDR3 sequences listed, approximately 65% were seen once. Sequencing was carried out using a population of CD138-negative cells sorted from bone marrow. The receptors were gathered from a donor at least 40 years old with multiple myeloma. This table probably holds off-target reads from a library built for another chain.

This rearrangement joins TRBV28 to TRBJ2-7; D gene unclear. CDR1 is MDHEN and CDR2 is SYDVKM in the germline V gene. V lost 5 bases, J lost 3 bases, and 8 bases lay in between. The CDR3 extends over 12 amino acids. The CDR3 region is CASSPGDYEQYF. CDR3 sequence (DNA): TGTGCCAGCAGTCCTGGGGACTACGAGCAGTACTTC.

By share of the sample, this clonotype is hyperexpanded. The J gene is TRBJ1-1, the V gene TRBV27, with TRBD1 matching over 9 bases. CDR1 and CDR2 from the germline V gene are MNHEY and SMNVEV (reference sequence). V shed 6 bases and J 0 bases; nucleotides not matched to a gene: 5. The CDR3 spans 15 residues. The CDR3 loop reads CASRGTGLMNTEAFF. The DNA for the CDR3 is TGTGCCAGCAGGGGGACAGGGCTTATGAACACTGAAGCTTTCTTT.